This T cell receptor (beta chain) was sequenced in a study of blood T cells in healthy people across ages. The second PCR ran about 6 to 11 cycles with a sample-barcoded 5' primer and J-beta primers. A single record per CDR3 protein comes from TCRdb applying MiXCR to the 5' RACE reads. The table lists around 1.5 million distinct CDR3 sequences, roughly 45% of them singletons. This clonotype was counted a few times. This CDR3 is 13 amino acids long. V was cut by 5 bases and J by 5 bases, with 12 bases left in between. Germline-derived CDR1 and CDR2 are KGHSH and LQKENI. Sequencing was done on a sample of blood. The TCR comes from a woman aged 18-29 years in good health. The rearrangement joins TRBV18 to TRBJ2-5; D not certain. In DNA form, the CDR3 reads TGTGCCAGCTCAATTTCGCAGGAGGAGACCCAGTACTTC. Its protein product is CASSISQEETQYF.